The 26 T cell receptor beta chains presented below share a single source sample, sequenced in a study of blood T cell repertoires in COVID-19. The protocol was immunoSEQ multiplex PCR, while the TCRdb copy is restricted to in-frame clones and leaves out a portion. Here the sample spans a few hundred thousand clones, roughly 90% being singletons. The sequenced sample was peripheral blood. These receptors all come from a man between 18 and 35 years old who had recovered from COVID-19.

The V and J genes are TRBV2 and TRBJ2-7; D is perhaps TRBD2 (6 bases). Germline CDR1 SNHLY, CDR2 FYNNEI. V was trimmed by 1 base and J by 6 bases, leaving 13 bases between them. The CDR3 runs to 14 residues. CDR3 sequence reads: CASSEELAGGEQYF. The DNA of the CDR3 is TGTGCCAGCAGTGAAGAACTAGCCGGCGGCGAGCAGTACTTC.

The chain carries TRBV7-2 and TRBJ1-6; D ambiguous. V was clipped by 1 base and J by 7 bases, with 14 bases between them. Germline V lookup: CDR1 SGHTA, CDR2 FQGNSA. This CDR3 has 16 residues. In DNA form, the CDR3 reads TGTGCCAGCAGCTTAGTTGCACACCTGGGCAATTCACCCCTCCACTTT. Amino acids: CASSLVAHLGNSPLHF.

This chain links TRBV2 with TRBJ2-5; D is undetermined. Per germline, CDR1 SNHLY and CDR2 FYNNEI. Trimming shortened V by 3 bases and J by 5 bases, and 10 bases separated the two germline ends. This CDR3 comprises 13 residues. CDR3 region: CASSESEWETQYF. The CDR3 DNA is TGTGCCAGCAGTGAGTCGGAGTGGGAGACCCAGTACTTC.

The chain uses TRBV6-2 or TRBV6-3 and TRBJ1-5, with D possibly TRBD1 on 5 matching bases. Germline CDR1 reads MNHEY; CDR2 reads SVGEGT. CDR3 length equals 15 residues. The V and J ends lost 2 bases and 4 bases respectively, with 12 bases between them. This CDR3 reads CASSYGGSGNQPQHF. CDR3 DNA sequence: TGTGCCAGCAGTTACGGGGGGTCAGGGAATCAGCCCCAGCATTTT.

The J gene is TRBJ1-2, the V gene TRBV15; D is ambiguous. CDR1 is LNHNV, CDR2 YYDKDF, per germline (reference sequence). Trimming cost V 4 bases and J 2 bases, with 8 bases left between them. The CDR3 sequence is 13 residues long. CDR3 sequence: CATSKDLNYGYTF. The CDR3 nucleotides read TGTGCCACCAGCAAAGACCTAAACTATGGCTACACCTTC.

This rearrangement joins TRBV27 to TRBJ2-7; 7 nucleotides align to TRBD2. Trimming at V came to 6 bases and at J to 1 base, leaving 9 bases not matched to a gene. The CDR3 is made up of 15 amino acids. In germline, CDR1 is MNHEY, CDR2 SMNVEV (reference sequence). The CDR3 sequence: CASSTPGGFSYEQYF. CDR3 in DNA: TGTGCCAGCAGCACCCCCGGGGGGTTTTCCTACGAGCAGTACTTC.

V and J are TRBV7-9 and TRBJ1-3, with 8 positions matching TRBD1. The CDR3 consists of 17 residues. From germline, CDR1 is SEHNR and CDR2 FQNEAQ (reference sequence). V shed 2 bases, J shed 2 bases, and the junction held 8 bases outside the gene matches. CDR3 DNA: TGTGCCAGCAGCTTATCGTCAGGGGGCGCCCCTGGAAACACCATATATTTT. It translates to CASSLSSGGAPGNTIYF.

The chain couples TRBV19 to TRBJ2-7; no clear D gene. The CDR3 is 15 residues long. The germline V gene encodes CDR1 LNHDA and CDR2 SQIVND (reference sequence). V was shortened by 5 bases and J by 2 bases, with 16 bases between the two germline ends. Written as DNA, the CDR3 is TGTGCCAGTAGTCCCCGAGCGCTCGATACCTACGAGCAGTACTTC. Its translation is CASSPRALDTYEQYF. The whole variable domain, filled in from reference TRBV19 and TRBJ2-7, reads DGGITQSPKYLFRKEGQNVTLSCEQNLNHDAMYWYRQDPGQGLRLIYYSQIVNDFQKGDIAEGYSVSREKKESFPLTVTSAQKNPTAFYLCASSPRALDTYEQYFGPGTRLTVT.

The DNA for the CDR3 is TGTGCCAGCAGCCAAAACGCCGGTTCACCCCTCCACTTT. Residues: CASSQNAGSPLHF. The chain couples TRBV11-2 to TRBJ1-6; no reliable D call. The CDR3 totals 13 residues. Germline CDR1 SGHAT, CDR2 FQNNGV. The V gene lost 5 bases and the J gene lost 9 bases, with 11 bases spanning the gap.

In DNA form, the CDR3 reads TGTGCCAGCAGTTACAACAGTTTAAATTCACCCCTCCACTTT. As protein: CASSYNSLNSPLHF. V is TRBV6-5 and J is TRBJ1-6; the D is unclear. The CDR3 spans 14 residues. Trimming took off 2 bases at V and 7 bases at J, with 9 bases between the two ends. CDR1 and CDR2 (germline): MNHEY, SVGAGI.

This clone has a single count. This sequence joins TRBV6-5 and TRBJ1-1; TRBD1 matches 8 bases. This CDR3 spans 13 amino acids. V lost 6 bases to trimming and J lost 8 bases; unmatched junction nucleotides: 8. From germline, CDR1 is MNHEY and CDR2 SVGAGI. CDR3 nucleotide sequence: TGTGCCAGCAGCAACCGCGGACAGGGAGAAGCTTTCTTT. Encoded protein: CASSNRGQGEAFF.

The gene calls are TRBV7-3 and TRBJ2-1, with TRBD2 matching over 13 bases. Germline CDR1 SGHTA, CDR2 FQGTGA. The trim removed 2 bases at V and 2 bases at J, leaving 3 bases unmatched. The CDR3 is 17 residues long. The CDR3 is CASSLGGTSGTYNEQFF. The CDR3 DNA reads TGTGCCAGCAGCTTAGGTGGGACTAGCGGGACCTACAATGAGCAGTTCTTC.

This chain joins TRBV3-1 (or the pseudogene TRBV3-2) and TRBJ2-1, with 8 nucleotides matching TRBD1. The CDR3 has 15 residues. Trimming at V came to 2 bases and at J to 4 bases, leaving 4 bases not matched to a gene. Germline V gives CDR1 LGHDT, CDR2 YNNKEL (reference sequence). For the CDR3, the DNA is TGTGCCAGCAGCCAAAGGACAGGGAAATACAATGAGCAGTTCTTC. It specifies CASSQRTGKYNEQFF.

This chain links TRBV9 with TRBJ1-5; TRBD1 agrees at 7 bases. The length of the CDR3 is 14 residues. Per germline, CDR1 SGDLS and CDR2 YYNGEE. With 4 bases clipped from V and 5 bases from J, the junction kept 6 bases outside the gene matches. The CDR3 region has the DNA TGTGCCAGCAGCCAAACAGGGGTCGATCAGCCCCAGCATTTT. Translation: CASSQTGVDQPQHF.

The table lists this clone with a count of one. The V and J genes are TRBV28 and TRBJ2-7; 9 nucleotides align to TRBD1. Trimming removed 1 base from V and 4 bases from J; junction bases left unmatched: 11. Germline V gene lookup returns CDR1 MDHEN and CDR2 SYDVKM. The CDR3 is made up of 17 amino acids. The CDR3 coding sequence is TGTGCCAGCAGTTTATCGTATTCCGGGACAGGGATGTACGAGCAGTACTTC. It specifies CASSLSYSGTGMYEQYF.

The rearrangement uses TRBV29-1 and TRBJ2-3; 10 nucleotides line up with TRBD2. Germline trimming cut 7 bases from V and 3 bases from J; bases unmatched to any gene: 25. Germline V gene data show CDR1 as SQVTM and CDR2 as ANQGSEA. The CDR3 runs to 20 residues. In DNA, the CDR3 is TGCAGCGGGGAATCATTAGGGAGCGGGAGGGCCCCACGTTGGACAGATACGCAGTATTTT. It is translated as CSGESLGSGRAPRWTDTQYF.

V gene TRBV21-1 combines with J gene TRBJ1-5; the table assigns TRBD1, which was not confirmed against the DNA. TRBV21-1 is a listed pseudogene. This CDR3 region has 16 residues. Here the CDR3 reads CASSTAGTGGKQPQHF. The DNA of the CDR3 is TGTGCCAGCAGCACCGCGGGGACAGGGGGAAAACAGCCCCAGCATTTT.

V usage is TRBV7-9 and J usage is TRBJ2-1, with a tentative D call TRBD2 (5 bases). V lost 1 base, J lost 0 bases, and 10 bases lay in between. The CDR3 has 16 amino acids. CDR1 is SEHNR and CDR2 is FQNEAQ in the germline V gene (reference sequence). In DNA, the CDR3 is TGTGCCAGCAGCTTAGTGGGCGGGCCCTCCTACAATGAGCAGTTCTTC. Translated: CASSLVGGPSYNEQFF.

This chain joins TRBV18 and TRBJ2-3; TRBD1 might be the D (5 bases). Per the germline V gene, CDR1 is KGHSH and CDR2 is LQKENI. The CDR3 is made up of 17 amino acids. Trimming left V 5 bases short and J 0 bases short, with 18 bases between. The CDR3 DNA sequence: TGTGCCAGCTCAAACCTCCAGGGTGCCGCTAGCACAGATACGCAGTATTTT. Translation: CASSNLQGAASTDTQYF.

This chain connects TRBV15 to TRBJ2-1; D may be TRBD2 (5 bases). This CDR3 region has 15 residues. Trimming pared 1 base from V and 0 bases from J, leaving 7 bases between. CDR1 is LNHNV and CDR2 is YYDKDF in the germline V gene (reference sequence). The CDR3, as DNA: TGTGCCACCAGCAGAGGAGGGAGCTCCTACAATGAGCAGTTCTTC. Encoded protein: CATSRGGSSYNEQFF. The full variable domain, in which reference TRBV15 and TRBJ2-1 provide the parts outside the CDR3, is DAMVIQNPRYQVTQFGKPVTLSCSQTLNHNVMYWYQQKSSQAPKLLFHYYDKDFNNEADTPDNFQSRRPNTSFCFLDIRSPGLGDTAMYLCATSRGGSSYNEQFFGPGTRLTVL.

This chain uses TRBV15 with TRBJ1-3, with D perhaps TRBD1 (6 bases). The CDR3 runs 15 residues. In germline, CDR1 is LNHNV, CDR2 YYDKDF (reference sequence). Trimming stripped 3 bases from V and 4 bases from J, with 13 bases between. CDR3 sequence (DNA): TGTGCCACCAGCAGCATGGGGGCAGAGGGAAACACCATATATTTT. Its translation is CATSSMGAEGNTIYF.

This chain links TRBV7-9 with TRBJ1-2; D remains ambiguous. Germline V gene lookup returns CDR1 SEHNR and CDR2 FQNEAQ (reference sequence). This CDR3 spans 14 amino acids. With 2 bases removed from V and 7 bases from J, the gap between germline ends came to 14 bases. The CDR3 DNA is TGTGCCAGCAGCTTAAACTCGAGTCCCCTTGGCTACACCTTC. Residues: CASSLNSSPLGYTF.

The J gene is TRBJ2-1, the V gene TRBV12-3 or TRBV12-4, with D possibly TRBD2 on 6 matching bases. Trimming shortened V by 1 base and J by 12 bases, and 13 bases separated the two germline ends. This CDR3 has 13 amino acids. CDR3 region: CASSLGRGRGQFF. The CDR3 region has the DNA TGTGCCAGCAGTTTAGGGCGGGGCCGCGGGCAGTTCTTC.

This clone has more than one count but fewer than ten. This chain joins TRBV19 and TRBJ1-6; weak D call: TRBD1 (6 bases). CDR1 and CDR2 (germline): LNHDA, SQIVND (reference sequence). V shed 5 bases and J shed 6 bases, with 11 bases lying between them. The CDR3 covers 14 residues. The CDR3 bases are TGTGCCAGTAGTGTACAGGGAAGTAATTCACCCCTCCACTTT. This encodes CASSVQGSNSPLHF.

The V call is TRBV5-4, the J call TRBJ2-1, with a possible D match to TRBD2 (5 bases). The CDR3 is 11 amino acids. CDR1 is SGHNT and CDR2 is YYREEE in the germline V gene (reference sequence). V was clipped by 4 bases and J by 8 bases, with 7 bases between them. The DNA for the CDR3 is TGTGCCAGCAGCGCAGCGGATGAGCAGTTCTTC. Translating gives CASSAADEQFF.

This clone has a single count. The germline gene is not matched at one end of the junction; a read error may be the cause. This chain links TRBV7-7 with TRBJ1-3; D is ambiguous. Per the germline V gene, CDR1 is SSHAT and CDR2 is FNYEAQ (reference sequence). The CDR3 runs 13 residues. In DNA, the CDR3 is TGTGCTAGCAGCCCCGGCTCTGGAAACACCATATATTTT. Residues: CASSPGSGNTIYF. Filled out from reference TRBV7-7 and TRBJ1-3, the complete variable domain reads GAGVSQSPRYKVTKRGQDVTLRCDPISSHATLYWYQQALGQGPEFLTYFNYEAQPDKSGLPSDRFSAERPEGSISTLTIQRTEQRDSAMYRCASSPGSGNTIYFGEGSWLTVV.